The 18 T cell receptor beta chains below all came from one sample that was sequenced in a study of identical twins (TCRdb year 2016). Library preparation employed 5' RACE. This sample was sequenced with an Illumina HiSeq 2000. The public reads were quality trimmed at Q25 with fastp and then assembled into clones with MiXCR by TCRdb, keeping productive beta chains. Identical CDR3 proteins give one entry, which carries the most common genes and DNA. This sample is represented by 1.5 million to 2 million distinct CDR3 sequences; about 32% of them were singletons. About 0.27% of the sample belongs to the ten largest clones. The source material was cord blood. All receptors come from a newborn girl in good health.

This clonotype was recorded many times. The chain is built from TRBV29-1 and TRBJ1-2; D might be TRBD1 (5 bases). The CDR3 is made up of 10 amino acids. The germline gives CDR1 SQVTM, CDR2 ANQGSEA. Trimming cost V 4 bases and J 9 bases, with 9 bases left between them. The CDR3 DNA sequence: TGCAGCGTTGGGGGCCCACGCTACACCTTC. This gives the protein CSVGGPRYTF.

V gene TRBV12-3 or TRBV12-4 combines with J gene TRBJ1-1; possible D gene TRBD1, 5 bases. Trimming removed 9 bases from V and 4 bases from J, with 12 bases in between. This CDR3 is 12 amino acids long. DNA of the CDR3: TGTGCCAGTGGAAGGGGCCCCACTGAAGCTTTCTTT. Encoded protein: CASGRGPTEAFF.

This clonotype was seen more than once but under ten times. The CDR3 sequence: CSARDLPSGKVGSYEQYF. The CDR3 DNA reads as TGCAGTGCTAGAGATCTGCCTAGCGGGAAGGTCGGCTCCTACGAGCAGTACTTC. V gene TRBV20-1 combines with J gene TRBJ2-7; TRBD2 matches 9 bases. Looked up from germline, CDR1 is DFQATT and CDR2 is SNEGSKA (reference sequence). This CDR3 has 18 residues. Trimming took 0 bases from V and 0 from J; bases not matched to a gene: 12.

The chain uses TRBV27 and TRBJ2-2; weak D call: TRBD1 (5 bases). The CDR3 loop spans 14 amino acids. Germline V gives CDR1 MNHEY, CDR2 SMNVEV (reference sequence). V lost 2 bases to trimming and J lost 7 bases, with 11 bases between them. The CDR3 sequence: CASSLQGNDGELFF. In DNA form, the CDR3 reads TGTGCCAGCAGTTTACAGGGAAACGACGGGGAGCTGTTTTTT.

The sample holds a few counts of this clonotype. The chain has TRBV20-1 and TRBJ2-7, with D possibly being TRBD1 (5 bases). There are 13 residues in the CDR3. Deletions cut 1 base from V and 7 bases from J, with 14 bases between. Germline V gives CDR1 DFQATT, CDR2 SNEGSKA (reference sequence). CDR3 coding DNA: TGCAGTGCTAGAGTGAGGCAGGGCCTAGAGCAGTACTTC. Encoded protein: CSARVRQGLEQYF.

V is TRBV4-1 and J is TRBJ2-2; a possible D gene is TRBD1 (5 bases). Trimming removed 3 bases from V and 6 bases from J, with 11 bases in between. CDR1 is MGHRA and CDR2 is YSYEKL in the germline V gene. The CDR3 runs to 14 residues. The chain's CDR3 is CASSHRQLAGELFF. The CDR3 DNA sequence: TGCGCCAGCAGCCACCGACAGCTAGCCGGGGAGCTGTTTTTT.

The V gene is TRBV27, the J gene TRBJ1-5; D remains unclear. Trimming pared 5 bases from V and 2 bases from J, leaving 13 bases between. The CDR3 has 15 amino acids. The germline V gene encodes CDR1 MNHEY and CDR2 SMNVEV (reference sequence). DNA of the CDR3: TGTGCCAGCAGTAGGTGGTTTGGGGGCAATCAGCCCCAGCATTTT. Translated: CASSRWFGGNQPQHF.

The J gene is TRBJ2-1, the V gene TRBV5-1; TRBD2 matches at 10 bases. The germline V gene encodes CDR1 SGHRS and CDR2 YFSETQ. Trimming took 3 bases from V and 2 from J; bases not matched to a gene: 8. The CDR3 has 17 residues. CDR3 region: CASSSPELAGPYNEQFF. In nucleotides, the CDR3 is TGCGCCAGCAGCTCTCCTGAACTAGCGGGACCCTACAATGAGCAGTTCTTC.

CDR3 sequence reads: CASSDGGDNYGYTF. The CDR3 DNA reads TGTGCCAGCAGTGATGGGGGAGACAACTATGGCTACACCTTC. The chain combines TRBV6-1 with TRBJ1-2, with a weak D call TRBD1 (5 bases). From germline, CDR1 is MNHNS and CDR2 SASEGT. With 3 bases removed from V and 2 bases from J, the gap between germline ends came to 10 bases. This CDR3 contains 14 residues.

A note on this clonotype: One end of the junction does not line up with germline, which may come from a read error. The chain has TRBV7-2 and TRBJ1-5; D is unclear. The CDR3 covers 15 residues. Germline assignment: CDR1 SGHTA and CDR2 FQGNSA. CDR3 sequence reads: CASGLVWGGGQPQHF. CDR3 DNA sequence: TGTGCCAGCGGCTTAGTGTGGGGTGGCGGACAGCCCCAGCATTTT.

This clonotype was counted between two and nine times. This rearrangement joins TRBV4-2 to TRBJ1-2, with 8 bases matching TRBD1. This CDR3 has 17 residues. J was trimmed by 1 base and V by 1 base; bases with no gene match: 8. The germline V gene encodes CDR1 LGHNA and CDR2 YNFKEQ. In nucleotides, the CDR3 is TGTGCCAGCAGCCAAGTCTGGCTGACAGGGGATAACTATGGCTACACCTTC. Translated, it gives CASSQVWLTGDNYGYTF.

This clonotype has a handful of counts. This chain connects TRBV6-5 to TRBJ2-2, with D possibly being TRBD1 (5 bases). Germline CDR1 is MNHEY and CDR2 is SVGAGI. The CDR3 is 14 amino acids. V was cut by 6 bases and J by 6 bases, with 14 bases left in between. The CDR3 DNA sequence: TGTGCCAGCAGGATCCAGGGCGGCGCCGGGGAGCTGTTTTTT. Amino acid sequence: CASRIQGGAGELFF.

The CDR3 here is CASTASGRPDTQYF. The CDR3 DNA is TGTGCCAGCACGGCTAGCGGGAGGCCAGATACGCAGTATTTT. J is TRBJ2-3 and V is TRBV6-1, with 11 positions matching TRBD2. Germline V lookup: CDR1 MNHNS, CDR2 SASEGT. This CDR3 has 14 residues. The V and J ends lost 7 bases and 4 bases, in that order; junction bases with no gene match: 4.

This clonotype was observed many times. The rearrangement uses TRBV20-1 and TRBJ2-7; 8 bases are shared with TRBD2. V shed 7 bases and J 1 base; nucleotides not matched to a gene: 9. Per germline, CDR1 DFQATT and CDR2 SNEGSKA (reference sequence). This CDR3 has 14 amino acids. The CDR3: CSESRLASSYEQYF. The CDR3 coding sequence is TGCAGTGAGAGTCGACTAGCGTCATCCTACGAGCAGTACTTC.

In its sample, this clonotype was seen a few times. The chain is built from TRBV5-1 and TRBJ1-2; D is perhaps TRBD1 (5 bases). V shed 0 bases and J shed 4 bases, with 13 bases lying between them. Germline CDR1 reads SGHRS; CDR2 reads YFSETQ. CDR3 size: 15 residues. The CDR3 spells CASSLGGRESYGYTF. The DNA of the CDR3 is TGCGCCAGCAGCTTGGGGGGCAGGGAGAGCTATGGCTACACCTTC.

This clonotype was seen more than once but under ten times. V is TRBV5-1 and J is TRBJ2-5; the D gene could be TRBD1 or TRBD2 (5 bases each). The V end lost 3 bases, the J end lost 1 base, and 13 bases lay between the germline ends. Per germline, CDR1 SGHRS and CDR2 YFSETQ. CDR3 length: 15 residues. The CDR3 region is CASSSTGTFQETQYF. CDR3 DNA sequence: TGCGCCAGCAGCTCAACCGGGACCTTCCAAGAGACCCAGTACTTC.

This clonotype was observed a handful of times. The chain combines TRBV6-4 with TRBJ1-2, with a tentative D call TRBD1 (5 bases). Germline-derived CDR1 and CDR2 are MRHNA and SNTAGT. The CDR3 totals 11 residues. V shed 8 bases and J shed 8 bases, with 12 bases lying between them. CDR3 in DNA: TGTGCCAGCCGGGACCAGGCGGGCTACACCTTC. Amino acid sequence: CASRDQAGYTF.

The rearrangement joins TRBV4-2 to TRBJ2-3, with D hard to call. CDR3 length: 14 amino acids. CDR1 is LGHNA and CDR2 is YNFKEQ in the germline V gene. V shed 6 bases and J shed 1 base, with 11 bases lying between them. CDR3 nucleotides: TGTGCCAGCAGAAGGGAAGAGGGCACAGATACGCAGTATTTT. Amino acid sequence: CASRREEGTDTQYF.